This TCR beta chain was sequenced in a study of shared clonotypes between healthy human individuals. The CDR3 consists of 11 residues. The V segment lost 4 bases and the J segment 10 bases; nucleotides outside the gene matches: 3. Germline CDR1 is SNHLY and CDR2 is FYNNEI. The protocol was immunoSEQ multiplex PCR, while the TCRdb copy is restricted to in-frame clones and leaves out a portion. The data contain just over 2,000,000 clones, around 95% of them singletons. Sequencing was done on a sample of naive CD4+ T cells sorted from blood. The subset: CD45RA+ positively selected. V gene TRBV2 combines with J gene TRBJ2-7; 8 positions match TRBD1. This sequence originates from a man aged 18 to 30 in good health. CDR3 loop: CASSGTGNQYF. The DNA of the CDR3 is TGTGCCAGCAGTGGGACAGGGAATCAGTACTTC.